This TCR beta chain is drawn from a study of cytomegalovirus exposure and HLA in healthy donors. Points from the study as a whole: With DRB1 most and HLA-C fewest, TCR association rates differed between HLA loci in a later analysis. In most subjects, TCR beta sequences reportedly gave accurate predictions of HLA-A and HLA-B alleles.

With 60 Vbeta and 13 Jbeta primers, the PCR was carried out. Only in-frame clones appear in the TCRdb table, and some are missing; sequencing was by immunoSEQ multiplex PCR. Among approximately 210,000 clones listed, roughly three quarters were seen once. CDR1 is MDHEN and CDR2 is SYDVKM in the germline V gene. V shed 4 bases and J 5 bases; nucleotides not matched to a gene: 7. The CDR3 runs 15 residues. In regard to this clone: The antigen remains unidentified.

The J gene is TRBJ2-7, the V gene TRBV28, with 11 bases fitting TRBD2. The clonotype originates from a male donor in good health and CMV-seropositive. The sequenced sample was PBMCs. CDR3 coding DNA: TGTGCCAGCAGTTCGTCAGTAGCGGGAGGGAACGAGCAGTACTTC. Translating gives CASSSSVAGGNEQYF.